This T cell receptor beta chain was recorded in a study of blood T cells in healthy people across ages. Study at large: T cells yielded about one barcoded beta molecule per two cells through template switching.

Next came a second PCR, run for about 6 to 12 cycles, which used a sample-barcoded 5' primer along with a J-beta primer mix. Every cDNA molecule bore a tag from a template-switch adaptor containing 12 random nucleotides. TCRdb itself ran the 5' RACE reads through MiXCR, one entry per CDR3 protein. The sample lists 700,000 to 850,000 distinct CDR3 sequences, roughly 50% occurring once. V lost 1 base to trimming and J lost 1 base, with 10 bases between them. This CDR3 is 15 amino acids long. Germline V gene data show CDR1 as SGHTA and CDR2 as FQGNSA. The sequence was obtained from a man older than 75 in good health. The sample was blood. The chain recombines TRBV7-2 with TRBJ1-2; D gene unclear. The CDR3 nucleotides are TGTGCCAGCAGCTTAGAGTCAGAGTTTAACTATGGCTACACCTTC. It translates to CASSLESEFNYGYTF.